Listed below are T cell receptor beta chains from one sample, sequenced in a study of T cell changes during pregnancy in multiple sclerosis. Libraries were prepared by immunoSEQ multiplex PCR; TCRdb keeps only in-frame clonotypes and omits some of them. There are about 92,000 clones in the sample; 85% to 95% occur only once, and 2% to 3% lies in the top ten. The source material was peripheral blood, sampled in the first trimester of pregnancy. These TCRs come from a female donor with multiple sclerosis, enrolled in a pregnancy study. Each CDR3 is given with its conserved first and last residue. The D gene is left open where the match is weak. Where a row states a size, it is once, few, many or the class of an expanded clone; other rows omit it.

size: -
V: TRBV15
D: -
J: TRBJ1-4
DNA: TGTGCCACCAGCAGCGGTTTCTCAGCGTGGGGGCCTAATGAAAAACTGTTTTTT
CDR3: CATSSGFSAWGPNEKLFF

size: -
V: TRBV28
D: TRBD1
J: TRBJ1-5
DNA: TGTGCCAGCAGTTTATCAGGGGGAAAGGATCAGCCCCAGCATTTT
CDR3: CASSLSGGKDQPQHF

size: -
V: TRBV19
D: TRBD1
J: TRBJ1-1
DNA: TGTGCCAGTACGCGGCAGGGGGCTTTCGGGGCTGAAGCTTTCTTT
CDR3: CASTRQGAFGAEAFF

size: -
V: TRBV5-1
D: -
J: TRBJ1-3
DNA: TGCGCCAGCAGCCCCGGGGGGGTTGGAAACACCATATATTTT
CDR3: CASSPGGVGNTIYF

size: -
V: TRBV7-2
D: -
J: TRBJ1-5
DNA: TGTGCCAGCAGCTTAGGATCGGGGAGCAATCAGCCCCAGCATTTT
CDR3: CASSLGSGSNQPQHF

size: -
V: TRBV6-5
D: TRBD1
J: TRBJ2-7
DNA: TGTGCCAGCAGTGGCCGGGACAGGGATTTCTACGAGCAGTACTTC
CDR3: CASSGRDRDFYEQYF

size: -
V: TRBV18
D: TRBD1
J: TRBJ2-7
DNA: TGTGCCAGCTCACCCGACAGGGGTGGCTACGAGCAGTACTTC
CDR3: CASSPDRGGYEQYF

size: -
V: TRBV5-6
D: -
J: TRBJ2-3
DNA: TGTGCCAGCAGCTTGGCTTTCGTGGGCAGGGTGACGCAGTATTTT
CDR3: CASSLAFVGRVTQYF

size: -
V: TRBV28
D: TRBD1
J: TRBJ2-5
DNA: TGTGCCAGCAGGCTAGACAGGGGGCCTCGAGAGACCCAGTACTTC
CDR3: CASRLDRGPRETQYF

size: -
V: TRBV19
D: -
J: TRBJ2-7
DNA: TGTGCCAGTAGTAGGTCCTACCTTACCTACGAGCAGTACTTC
CDR3: CASSRSYLTYEQYF

size: -
V: TRBV4-2
D: TRBD1
J: TRBJ2-1
DNA: TGTGCCAGCTCCTCCCGGGACAGATTATACAATGAGCAGTTCTTC
CDR3: CASSSRDRLYNEQFF

size: -
V: TRBV7-9
D: TRBD2
J: TRBJ2-5
DNA: TGTGCCAGCAGCCCGGCGGGAGCGGAGGGGGAGACCCAGTACTTC
CDR3: CASSPAGAEGETQYF

size: -
V: TRBV6-6
D: -
J: TRBJ1-1
DNA: TGTGCCAGCAGTTACAACGGGGGAGGAGGGAACACTGAAGCTTTCTTT
CDR3: CASSYNGGGGNTEAFF

size: -
V: TRBV7-9
D: TRBD2
J: TRBJ2-2
DNA: TGTGCCGCACGACTAGCGGGGGATAACACCGGGGAGCTGTTTTTT
CDR3: CAARLAGDNTGELFF

size: -
V: TRBV7-9
D: TRBD1
J: TRBJ2-7
DNA: TGTGCCAGCAGCTTTTTGGACAGGGGCTCCTACGAGCAGTACTTC
CDR3: CASSFLDRGSYEQYF

size: -
V: TRBV19
D: -
J: TRBJ2-1
DNA: TGTGCCAGTAGTACCCCGCTAGGTTTAAATGAGCAGTTCTTC
CDR3: CASSTPLGLNEQFF

size: -
V: TRBV7-9
D: -
J: TRBJ1-1
DNA: TGTGCCAGCAGCCTCAGGAACCAGGGGCTCGGAGCTTTCTTT
CDR3: CASSLRNQGLGAFF

size: -
V: TRBV28
D: -
J: TRBJ1-5
DNA: TGTGCCAGCAGTCCGATACCGGACAGACGGGGTCAGCCCCAGCATTTT
CDR3: CASSPIPDRRGQPQHF

size: -
V: TRBV2
D: TRBD1
J: TRBJ1-1
DNA: TGTGCCAGCAGTGAAATCGTGGCAGGGGGGACTGAAGCTTTCTTT
CDR3: CASSEIVAGGTEAFF

size: -
V: TRBV5-4
D: -
J: TRBJ2-7
DNA: TGTGCCAGCAGCTTGAATCAGGACAGCTACGAGCAGTACTTC
CDR3: CASSLNQDSYEQYF

size: -
V: TRBV5-1
D: TRBD1
J: TRBJ1-3
DNA: TGCGCCAGCAGCTTGGAGACAGGGGCGTCGGGAAACACCATATATTTT
CDR3: CASSLETGASGNTIYF

size: -
V: TRBV5-6
D: TRBD1
J: TRBJ1-2
DNA: TGTGCCAGCAGACGCCAAAATCGGGACAGGTTCGGCTACACCTTC
CDR3: CASRRQNRDRFGYTF

size: -
V: TRBV19
D: -
J: TRBJ2-2
DNA: TGTGCCACTCAGGGGTGGAACACCGGGGAGCTGTTTTTT
CDR3: CATQGWNTGELFF

size: -
V: TRBV27
D: -
J: TRBJ2-3
DNA: TGTGCCAGCAGTTTTGGAGGCTCTAGCACAGATACGCAGTATTTT
CDR3: CASSFGGSSTDTQYF

size: -
V: TRBV13
D: TRBD2
J: TRBJ2-4
DNA: TGTGCCAGCAGCCGCGGGTCTAGCGGGAGGTGGGGAGACATTCAGTACTTC
CDR3: CASSRGSSGRWGDIQYF

size: -
V: TRBV5-1
D: -
J: TRBJ2-3
DNA: TGCGCCAGCAGCACAATCGGGGGAAAGACAGATACGCAGTATTTT
CDR3: CASSTIGGKTDTQYF

size: -
V: TRBV19
D: -
J: TRBJ2-2
DNA: TGTGCCAGTAGTATATTATTCCTCCGTCTAGGCGGCACCGGGGAGCTGTTTTTT
CDR3: CASSILFLRLGGTGELFF

size: -
V: TRBV19
D: -
J: TRBJ1-3
DNA: TGTGCCAGTAGTATAAAGGGGCCGAGCTCTGGAAACACCATATATTTT
CDR3: CASSIKGPSSGNTIYF

size: once
V: TRBV10-2
D: TRBD2
J: TRBJ2-1
DNA: TGCGCCAGCAGTGAGATAGCGGGACACAATGAGCAGTTCTTC
CDR3: CASSEIAGHNEQFF

size: -
V: TRBV5-4
D: -
J: TRBJ2-2
DNA: TGTGCCAGCAGCTTATGGGCCACCGGGGAGCTGTTTTTT
CDR3: CASSLWATGELFF

size: -
V: TRBV7-2
D: -
J: TRBJ2-1
DNA: TGTGCCAGCAGCTTGGAGGCGGGACCTTATAATGAGCAGTTCTTC
CDR3: CASSLEAGPYNEQFF